The rows below give T cell receptor beta chains drawn from one sample of a study of response to subunit inactivated influenza vaccine. TCRdb passed the RT-PCR reads through MiXCR, listing each CDR3 protein once. This table holds 650,000 or so distinct CDR3 sequences, 14% found once. The starting material was PBMCs from blood, obtained about 14 days before vaccination. The receptors stem from a man aged 50-60 years who received an inactivated influenza vaccine. CDR3s include the opening cysteine and the closing phenylalanine or tryptophan. D genes are given only for firm matches.

CDR3aa | d_gene | j_gene | v_gene
CASSFGLAIGTDTQYF | TRBD2 | TRBJ2-3 | TRBV6-2/TRBV6-3
CASSPYSGTTNTGELFF | NA | TRBJ2-2 | TRBV4-2
CASSFDRANTEAFF | TRBD1 | TRBJ1-1 | TRBV11-2
CASSEGPTGAIYEQYF | TRBD1 | TRBJ2-7 | TRBV2
CASSVALTQYF | NA | TRBJ2-3 | TRBV12-3/TRBV12-4
CASRTGSYGYTF | TRBD1 | TRBJ1-2 | TRBV28
CASSQALSGVNEKLFF | NA | TRBJ1-4 | TRBV4-3
CASSLLVGETQYF | NA | TRBJ2-5 | TRBV28
CSARDPGYGYTF | NA | TRBJ1-2 | TRBV20-1
CASSTTGTSSGANVLTF | NA | TRBJ2-6 | TRBV5-1
CASSSRLGGGPNTGELFF | TRBD2 | TRBJ2-2 | TRBV19
CASRPRAGATTDTQYF | TRBD2 | TRBJ2-3 | TRBV6-1
CASSQDWAGETQYF | NA | TRBJ2-5 | TRBV4-3
CASSQSRQNHTKEYNEQFF | NA | TRBJ2-1 | TRBV23-1
CASSPTSRLVSEQYF | NA | TRBJ2-7 | TRBV7-6
CASSLTDENTEAFF | NA | TRBJ1-1 | TRBV4-3
CASSRGLQGYTF | NA | TRBJ1-2 | TRBV28
CASSRQVTTYEQYF | NA | TRBJ2-7 | TRBV5-6
CTSSPSGNTEAFF | NA | TRBJ1-1 | TRBV5-1